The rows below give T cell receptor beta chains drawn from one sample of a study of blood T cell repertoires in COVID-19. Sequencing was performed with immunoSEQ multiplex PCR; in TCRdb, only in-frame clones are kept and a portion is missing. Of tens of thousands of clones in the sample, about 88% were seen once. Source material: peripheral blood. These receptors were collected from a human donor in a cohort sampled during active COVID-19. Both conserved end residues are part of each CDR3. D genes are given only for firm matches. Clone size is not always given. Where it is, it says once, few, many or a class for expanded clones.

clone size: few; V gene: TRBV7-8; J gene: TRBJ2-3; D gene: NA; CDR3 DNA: TGTGCCAGCAGCCCCCCTCGGGCAGATACGCAGTATTTT; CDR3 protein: CASSPPRADTQYF
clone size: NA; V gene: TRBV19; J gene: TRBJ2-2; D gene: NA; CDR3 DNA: TGTGCCAGTAGTTTTGGCGGGACTTCGAACACCGGGGAGCTGTTTTTT; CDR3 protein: CASSFGGTSNTGELFF
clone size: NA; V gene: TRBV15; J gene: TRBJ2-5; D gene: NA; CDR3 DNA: TGTGCCACCAGCAGAGGGGACAACGAAGAGACCCAGTACTTC; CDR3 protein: CATSRGDNEETQYF
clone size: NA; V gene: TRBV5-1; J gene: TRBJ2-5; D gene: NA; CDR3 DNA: TGCGCCAGCAGCTTGGGAAGTGGTAGCGAGACCCAGTACTTC; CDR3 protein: CASSLGSGSETQYF
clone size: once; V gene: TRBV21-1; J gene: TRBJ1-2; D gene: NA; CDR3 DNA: TGTGCCAGCCGGCGGGGGGGAAGCTATGGCTACACCTTC; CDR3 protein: CASRRGGSYGYTF
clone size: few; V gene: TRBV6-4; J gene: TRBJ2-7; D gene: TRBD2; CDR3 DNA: TGTGCCAGCAGTGACTGCGGACTAGCGGGTTCCCCCTACGAGCAGTACTTC; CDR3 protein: CASSDCGLAGSPYEQYF
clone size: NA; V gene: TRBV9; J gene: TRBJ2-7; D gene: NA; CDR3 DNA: TGTGCCAGCAGCGTAGGGCGGGTACCCTCTTACGAGCAGTACTTC; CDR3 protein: CASSVGRVPSYEQYF
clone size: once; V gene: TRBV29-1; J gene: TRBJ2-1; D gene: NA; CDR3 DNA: TGCAGCGTGAACAGTGACAATGAGCAGTTCTTC; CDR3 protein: CSVNSDNEQFF
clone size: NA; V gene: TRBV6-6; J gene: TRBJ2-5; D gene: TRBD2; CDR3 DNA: TGTGCCAGCAGTTACTCCGGAGCGGGGTACCAAGAGACCCAGTACTTC; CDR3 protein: CASSYSGAGYQETQYF
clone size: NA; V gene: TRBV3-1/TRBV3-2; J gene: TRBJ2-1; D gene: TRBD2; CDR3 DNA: TGTGCCAGCAGCCAAGGACTACGGACTAGCGGTTACAATGAGCAGTTCTTC; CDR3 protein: CASSQGLRTSGYNEQFF
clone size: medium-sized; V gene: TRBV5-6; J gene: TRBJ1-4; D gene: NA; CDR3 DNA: TGTGCCAGCAGCCCCCGGACTTCTGACAGGAACCACGAAAAACTGTTTTTT; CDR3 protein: CASSPRTSDRNHEKLFF
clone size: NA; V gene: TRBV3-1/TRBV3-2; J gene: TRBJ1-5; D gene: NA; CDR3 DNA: TGTGCCAGCAGCCAAGGAGGGGCAGGGGCCATCGTAAGCAATCAGCCCCAGCATTTT; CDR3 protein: CASSQGGAGAIVSNQPQHF
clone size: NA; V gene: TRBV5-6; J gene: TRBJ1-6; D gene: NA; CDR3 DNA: TGTGCCAGCAGCTGGGGTGGGGACAAGAGGAATTCACCCCTCCACTTT; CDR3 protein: CASSWGGDKRNSPLHF
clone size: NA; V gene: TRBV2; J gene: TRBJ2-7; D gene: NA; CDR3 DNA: TGTGCCAGCAGTGTGGGGGGAGGGGGCTACGAGCAGTACTTC; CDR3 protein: CASSVGGGGYEQYF
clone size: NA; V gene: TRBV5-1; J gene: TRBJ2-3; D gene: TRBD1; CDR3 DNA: TGCGCCAGCAGCCCCGGACAGGCGACAGATACGCAGTATTTT; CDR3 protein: CASSPGQATDTQYF
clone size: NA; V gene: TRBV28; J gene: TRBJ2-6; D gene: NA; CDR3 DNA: TGTGCCAGCAGTCCCCCTCGGGGGGCCAACGTCCTGACTTTC; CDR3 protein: CASSPPRGANVLTF
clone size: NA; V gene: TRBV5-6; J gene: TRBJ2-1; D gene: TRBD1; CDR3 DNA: TGTGCCAGCAGCGCACAGGGGCGTGGGGCTGCTGAGCAGTTCTTC; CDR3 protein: CASSAQGRGAAEQFF
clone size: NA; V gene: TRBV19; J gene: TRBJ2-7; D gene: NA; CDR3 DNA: TGTGCCAGTATCATCGGCCACGTCCCCCGAGGGCAGTACTTC; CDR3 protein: CASIIGHVPRGQYF
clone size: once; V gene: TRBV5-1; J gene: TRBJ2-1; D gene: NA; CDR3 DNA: TGCGCCAGCAGCGGAGAATCGCGGTACAATGAGCAGTTCTTC; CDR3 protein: CASSGESRYNEQFF
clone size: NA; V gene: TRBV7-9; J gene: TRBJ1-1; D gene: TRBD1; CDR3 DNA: TGTGCCAGCAGCTTAGGGGGGACAGGGAAGTTGGCTGAAGCTTTCTTT; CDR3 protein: CASSLGGTGKLAEAFF
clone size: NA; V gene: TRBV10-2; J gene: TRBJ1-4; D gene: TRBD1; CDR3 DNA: TGCGCCAGCAGAAGGGGACAGGGGAATGAAAAACTGTTTTTT; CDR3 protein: CASRRGQGNEKLFF
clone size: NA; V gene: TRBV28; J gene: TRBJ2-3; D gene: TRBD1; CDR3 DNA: TGTGCCAGCAGCTCGGGACAGAGCACAGATACGCAGTATTTT; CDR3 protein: CASSSGQSTDTQYF
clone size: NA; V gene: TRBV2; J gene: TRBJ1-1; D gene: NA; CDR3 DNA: TGTGCCAGCAGGGGGACAACAGGGTGGGGCACTGAAGCTTTCTTT; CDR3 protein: CASRGTTGWGTEAFF